Listed here are 12 T cell receptor beta chains from one sample, sequenced in a study of T cells in Graves' hyperthyroidism and ophthalmopathy. The source material, RNA transcripts, was used to amplify TCR beta CDR3 regions. With the HTBI primer set, the TCR CDR3 went through a first round of RT-PCR. One entry per CDR3 protein, called by TCRdb with MiXCR from the multiplex PCR reads. The sample yields a few hundred thousand distinct CDR3 sequences, around an eighth seen once. The specimen was blood. The receptors were sampled from a woman under 30 with Graves' hyperthyroidism.

This clonotype was seen many times. The rearrangement joins TRBV4-1 to TRBJ2-1, with 13 bases lining up with TRBD2. CDR3 size: 16 residues. The germline CDR1 and CDR2 sequences are MGHRA and YSYEKL. The V and J ends lost 5 bases and 8 bases, in that order; junction bases with no gene match: 9. The CDR3 spells CASSTIRLAGGYEQFF. Here the CDR3 DNA reads TGCGCCAGCAGCACCATCCGACTAGCGGGAGGCTATGAGCAGTTCTTC.

The chain uses TRBV19 and TRBJ2-1, with 10 positions matching TRBD2. CDR3 length equals 15 residues. Germline lookup yields CDR1 LNHDA and CDR2 SQIVND (reference sequence). The trim removed 3 bases at V and 7 bases at J, leaving 6 bases unmatched. The CDR3 loop is CASSILLAGANEQFF. Written as DNA, the CDR3 is TGTGCCAGTAGTATTTTGCTAGCGGGAGCAAATGAGCAGTTCTTC.

The chain is built from TRBV19 and TRBJ2-7; 9 positions match TRBD2. Germline V gene lookup returns CDR1 LNHDA and CDR2 SQIVND (reference sequence). J was trimmed by 4 bases and V by 3 bases; bases with no gene match: 7. The CDR3 consists of 15 residues. In nucleotides, the CDR3 is TGTGCCAGTAGTATCGCAGCGGGAGGCCCTTACGAGCAGTACGTC. It codes for CASSIAAGGPYEQYV.

Only a few counts were recorded for this clonotype. This chain connects TRBV6-5 to TRBJ1-4; the D gene is possibly TRBD1 (6 bases). Trimming stripped 0 bases from V and 0 bases from J, with 8 bases between. Germline CDR1 and CDR2: MNHEY and SVGAGI. This CDR3 spans 16 amino acids. The CDR3 here is CASSYSDRPTNEKLFF. The CDR3 coding sequence is TGTGCCAGCAGTTACTCCGACAGGCCAACTAATGAAAAACTGTTTTTT.

This chain uses TRBV2 with TRBJ1-4, with a tentative D call TRBD1 (5 bases). Trimming removed 3 bases at V and 2 bases at J, with 7 bases between. CDR3 length: 14 residues. Germline V gene data show CDR1 as SNHLY and CDR2 as FYNNEI. CDR3 bases: TGTGCCAGCAGTGACGGGGGGACTAATGAAAAACTGTTTTTT. Translated: CASSDGGTNEKLFF.

This clonotype was seen many times. V and J are TRBV12-3 or TRBV12-4 and TRBJ2-1, with TRBD2 as a possible D gene (6 bases). V lost 7 bases to trimming and J lost 8 bases, with 15 bases between them. This CDR3 contains 13 residues. The CDR3 DNA follows: TGTGCCAGCATGGATAGCGGTGGGGATGAGCAGTTCTTC. It codes for CASMDSGGDEQFF.

This sequence joins TRBV10-1 and TRBJ2-2, with TRBD2 identical over 7 bases. The CDR3 length is 14 residues. Germline CDR1 reads WNHNN; CDR2 reads SYGVQD (reference sequence). V was pared by 6 bases and J by 2 bases, with 3 bases of the junction left unmatched. The CDR3 loop is CASRSSGNTGELFF. Written as DNA, the CDR3 is TGCGCCAGCAGATCTAGCGGTAACACCGGGGAGCTGTTTTTT.

Ten or more counts support this clonotype. The CDR3 spells CASSSPDQKDTGELFF. Written as DNA, the CDR3 is TGCGCCAGCAGCTCCCCGGACCAAAAGGACACCGGGGAGCTGTTTTTT. The V gene is TRBV5-1, the J gene TRBJ2-2, with D uncertain. Trimming cost V 3 bases and J 3 bases, with 15 bases left between them. Germline V lookup: CDR1 SGHRS, CDR2 YFSETQ. There are 16 residues in the CDR3.

This clonotype was counted many times. This chain joins TRBV24-1 and TRBJ2-7; D gene ambiguous. V lost 4 bases and J lost 2, with 17 bases in between. The germline gives CDR1 KGHDR, CDR2 SFDVKD. The CDR3 sequence is 16 residues long. The CDR3 DNA follows: TGTGCCACCAGTGACCTGACACCATCCCCAGCCTACGAGCAGTACGTC. It yields the protein CATSDLTPSPAYEQYV.

This clonotype has ten or more counts. The chain joins TRBV28 to TRBJ1-1, with D unresolved. V was cut by 7 bases and J by 0 bases, with 9 bases left in between. Germline CDR1 is MDHEN and CDR2 is SYDVKM. The CDR3 has 13 residues. CDR3 in amino acids: CASMGTMNTEAFF. DNA for the CDR3: TGTGCCAGCATGGGCACAATGAACACTGAAGCTTTCTTT.

This clonotype was seen repeatedly, ten times or more. The V gene is TRBV27, the J gene TRBJ2-1; 8 bases are a match to TRBD2. Germline V CDR1 and CDR2: MNHEY, SMNVEV (reference sequence). This CDR3 comprises 14 residues. The ends lost 2 bases at V and 7 bases at J; junction bases unmatched: 4. The CDR3 loop reads CASSLSGRANEQFF. The CDR3 coding sequence is TGTGCCAGCAGTTTAAGCGGGAGAGCTAATGAGCAGTTCTTC.

The rearrangement links TRBV9 to TRBJ1-5; 9 nucleotides agree with TRBD1. The length of the CDR3 is 15 residues. CDR1 is SGDLS, CDR2 YYNGEE, per germline. The J segment lost 2 bases and the V segment lost 3 bases, leaving 3 bases of the junction unmatched. The CDR3 loop is CASSDDRGGNQPQHF. The DNA of the CDR3 is TGTGCCAGCAGCGACGACAGGGGGGGCAATCAGCCCCAGCATTTT.